This T cell receptor (beta chain) derives from a study of CD8+ T cells in alopecia areata. Extracted RNA was reverse transcribed into cDNA, the sequencing template. Data came from immunoSEQ multiplex PCR; TCRdb stores just in-frame clones and leaves some out. The table has over 150,000 clones, around half seen once. Germline lookup yields CDR1 SNHLY and CDR2 FYNNEI. CDR3 length: 14 residues. Trimming took 6 bases from V and 0 from J; bases not matched to a gene: 4. As for treatment: oral pan-JAK inhibitor, 5-10 mg twice daily. Study conclusions and caveats: More clonal than normal scalp was lesional scalp, particularly alopecia totalis/universalis.

Of note for this clone: The antigen remains undetermined.

This material consisted of CD8+ T cells sorted from blood, taken at week 24, from a patient treated with tofacitinib. The rearrangement links TRBV2 to TRBJ1-1; 7 bases agree with TRBD1. The TCR sequence derives from a human donor with alopecia areata. This CDR3 is CASRTGQMNTEAFF. Written as DNA, the CDR3 is TGTGCCAGCAGGACGGGACAGATGAACACTGAAGCTTTCTTT.